This TCR beta chain was documented in a study of blood T cell repertoires in COVID-19. Across the study: Researchers got acute and convalescent COVID-19 samples from the United States, Italy and Spain. From T cells, B-cell-depleted T cells, or PBMCs came the material, which was cDNA or gDNA.

Per the germline V gene, CDR1 is WNHNN and CDR2 is SYGVQD (reference sequence). V lost 6 bases to trimming and J lost 3 bases, with 8 bases between them. The CDR3 spans 12 residues. Original data processing: Reference gene primer amplification in the assay estimated nucleated cell counts. Using immunoSEQ multiplex PCR, the repertoire was profiled, and TCRdb retains in-frame clones only, with some absent. V and J calls and clone size follow that table, whereas D and trimming were derived from the DNA. Of some 200,000 clones detected, 60% to 80% appear once; the ten largest clones hold less than 30%. This clonotype was sampled from a woman aged 70-85 years with acute or convalescent COVID-19. The chain employs TRBV10-1 and TRBJ2-5, with D maybe TRBD2 (5 bases). Sequencing was done on a sample of peripheral blood. CDR3 DNA: TGCGCCAGCAGGGTGGGAGAAGAGACCCAGTACTTC. Translating it yields CASRVGEETQYF.